In this sample, the clone carrying this T cell receptor (beta chain) turned up many times. TCRdb called the reads again in MiXCR, with one record for every CDR3 protein. Here the sample spans 200,000 to 300,000 distinct CDR3 sequences, less than 35% being singletons. These data originate in a study of kidney transplant recipient with SARS-CoV-2 infection. The CDR3 totals 13 residues. After removal of 5 bases from V and 4 bases from J, the junction contained 4 bases not matched to a gene. Germline CDR1 and CDR2: PRHDT and FYEKMQ (reference sequence). This TCR came from a male patient in his thirties who had COVID-19 and was a kidney transplant recipient. T cells may partly derive from the graft donor. Material: a blood sample, obtained at baseline and on day 111 from a kidney transplant recipient. This chain connects TRBV13 to TRBJ1-2, with TRBD1 identical over 7 bases. For the CDR3, the DNA is TGTGCCAGCAGCGAACAGGGGTCCTATGGCTACACCTTC. Encoded protein: CASSEQGSYGYTF.